The present T cell receptor (beta chain) was sequenced within a study of cytomegalovirus exposure and HLA in healthy donors. Primers for the PCR totalled 60 Vbeta and 13 Jbeta. Generated by immunoSEQ multiplex PCR, the TCRdb table keeps only in-frame clones and is missing some. The sample yields around 140,000 clones, approximately 82% seen once. Comments on this clone: Its antigen is undetermined.

Study results and caveats: Common viral pathogens seemed to be connected with several of the most significant clusters, according to a later analysis. Certain sequence variants were highly shared and formed a cluster, and this cluster was likely a sequencing artifact. It was only CMV serostatus that was available as immune exposure information.

CDR3 length: 17 amino acids. The germline V gene encodes CDR1 SGHVS and CDR2 FNYEAQ. V was clipped by 0 bases and J by 2 bases; unmatched bases: 6. Sequenced sample: PBMCs. The V gene is TRBV7-6, the J gene TRBJ2-1; 8 bases fit TRBD2. This clonotype was sampled from a woman aged 60-75 years in good health and CMV-seropositive. For the CDR3, the DNA is TGTGCCAGCAGCTTAGCGCCCGCGGGAGGTACCTACAATGAGCAGTTCTTC. It encodes CASSLAPAGGTYNEQFF.